The next 14 T cell receptor beta chains were all read from a single sample in a study of neurological immune-mediated disorders (dated by TCRdb to about 2019). The protocol used for the library was 5' RACE. The sequencing machine was an Illumina HiSeq 2500. The public reads were run again by TCRdb, first through fastp at Q25 and then through MiXCR, and only productive beta chains were kept. When rows share a CDR3 protein, they turn into one entry using the most common DNA and genes. Across this sample there are 60,000 to 90,000 distinct CDR3 sequences, with roughly 10% seen only once. The top ten clones comprise approximately 10% of the sample. The time point label of this sample denotes: longitudinal time-point 1 (baseline). Sequencing was done on a sample of PBMCs. The receptors come from a young man in good health.

This clonotype was counted at least ten times. The rearrangement uses TRBV10-3 and TRBJ2-4, with TRBD2 identical over 15 bases. The germline V gene encodes CDR1 ENHRY and CDR2 SYGVKD. The CDR3 has 16 residues. After removal of 6 bases from V and 9 bases from J, the junction contained 9 bases not matched to a gene. CDR3 sequence: CAISTGLAGGPSIQYF. The CDR3 bases are TGTGCCATCAGCACCGGACTAGCGGGAGGGCCGAGCATTCAGTACTTC.

The rearrangement uses TRBV29-1 and TRBJ1-2, with 7 positions matching TRBD1. V gave up 1 base and J gave up 10 bases; unmatched junction bases: 6. The CDR3 length is 12 residues. Germline values: CDR1 SQVTM, CDR2 ANQGSEA. In DNA, the CDR3 is TGCAGCGTTGAAGGACAGGGTGGGTTCTACACCTTC. The encoded protein is CSVEGQGGFYTF.

This clonotype has ten or more counts. The gene calls are TRBV19 and TRBJ1-5; 10 bases are shared with TRBD1. Trimming took 6 bases from V and 2 from J; bases not matched to a gene: 4. CDR3 length: 15 residues. Germline V gene data show CDR1 as LNHDA and CDR2 as SQIVND (reference sequence). The CDR3 DNA is TGTGCCAGTAGACCCGGGACAGGGGGCAATCAGCCCCAGCATTTT. It yields the protein CASRPGTGGNQPQHF.

This clonotype showed up many times. The chain combines TRBV5-1 with TRBJ2-1; D ambiguous. The germline gives CDR1 SGHRS, CDR2 YFSETQ. This CDR3 contains 14 residues. With 4 bases removed from V and 8 bases from J, the gap between germline ends came to 16 bases. CDR3 DNA: TGCGCCAGCAGCGAAGACTCCCCGGGTGATGAGCAGTTCTTC. This codes for CASSEDSPGDEQFF.

The chain employs TRBV28 and TRBJ1-4; D unresolved. Germline V lookup: CDR1 MDHEN, CDR2 SYDVKM. The CDR3 loop spans 16 amino acids. V was clipped by 10 bases and J by 0 bases, with 18 bases between them. The CDR3 protein is CATIWGRVSTNEKLFF. DNA for the CDR3: TGTGCCACAATCTGGGGTAGGGTCTCAACTAATGAAAAACTGTTTTTT.

This clonotype was seen a handful of times. The chain joins TRBV20-1 to TRBJ2-2; no definite D call. The CDR3 runs to 16 residues. Trimming removed 4 bases at V and 5 bases at J, with 20 bases between. In germline, CDR1 is DFQATT, CDR2 SNEGSKA (reference sequence). The CDR3 reads CSATPSLEEKTGELFF. In DNA, the CDR3 is TGCAGTGCTACTCCCAGCCTCGAAGAAAAAACCGGGGAGCTGTTTTTT.

This clonotype was counted at least ten times. The chain carries TRBV28 and TRBJ2-5; 8 nucleotides align to TRBD1. V was pared by 6 bases and J by 4 bases, with 4 bases of the junction left unmatched. This CDR3 spans 13 amino acids. Germline V gene sequence: CDR1 MDHEN, CDR2 SYDVKM. The CDR3 loop reads CASRSDRVETQYF. CDR3 bases: TGTGCCAGCAGATCGGACAGGGTAGAGACCCAGTACTTC.

In its sample, this clonotype was seen many times. The V and J genes are TRBV12-3 or TRBV12-4 and TRBJ1-1; 10 bases line up with TRBD1. The CDR3 runs 15 residues. V was pared by 3 bases and J by 0 bases, with 1 base of the junction left unmatched. CDR3 nucleotide sequence: TGTGCCAGCAGTTTCGACAGGGGGCTGAACACTGAAGCTTTCTTT. Translated: CASSFDRGLNTEAFF.

The CDR3 loop is CASSLLVGDTQYF. In DNA, the CDR3 is TGTGCCAGCAGCTTGTTAGTAGGGGATACGCAGTATTTT. The chain links TRBV7-9 to TRBJ2-3; D gene ambiguous. V was cut by 3 bases and J by 6 bases, with 10 bases left in between. The CDR3 is 13 amino acids. Germline CDR1 is SEHNR and CDR2 is FQNEAQ (reference sequence).

The chain combines TRBV3-1 with TRBJ2-7; the D gene is possibly TRBD2 (5 bases). Germline-derived CDR1 and CDR2 are LGHDT and YNNKEL (reference sequence). This CDR3 region has 14 residues. The CDR3 is CVSSQELWEYEQYF. The DNA of the CDR3 is TGTGTCAGTAGCCAAGAACTCTGGGAGTACGAGCAGTACTTC.

This clonotype showed up just once. A much larger clone lies a single base off, so this may be a read error. The chain has TRBV5-1 and TRBJ2-2; the D is unclear. Germline loops: CDR1 SGHRS, CDR2 YFSETQ. Trimming took 1 base from V and 1 from J, leaving 8 bases between them. This CDR3 is built from 15 residues. CDR3 sequence reads: CASSLSSMNTGELFF. In DNA, the CDR3 is TGCGCCAGCAGCTTGAGCTCTATGAACACCGGGGAGCTGTTTTTT.

Notes on this clonotype: The CDR3 does not end in the conserved phenylalanine or tryptophan, so this is likely a read error. The chain carries TRBV5-1 and TRBJ2-1; TRBD1 matches 8 bases. The CDR3 loop spans 14 amino acids. Germline lookup yields CDR1 SGHRS and CDR2 YFSETQ. The CDR3 nucleotides are TGCGCAAGCACCCGGACAGGGCTCTACAATGAGCAGTTCTTG. It yields the protein CASTRTGLYNEQFL.

This clonotype was counted ten times or more. This chain links TRBV2 with TRBJ2-7; D unclear. The CDR3 covers 11 residues. Germline V gene lookup returns CDR1 SNHLY and CDR2 FYNNEI. V shed 9 bases and J shed 6 bases, with 12 bases lying between them. The CDR3 spells CASARVAEQYF. In DNA, the CDR3 is TGTGCCAGTGCCCGAGTCGCCGAGCAGTACTTC.

This clonotype was seen ten or more times. This chain links TRBV20-1 with TRBJ1-6; TRBD1 matches at 7 bases. The CDR3 has 13 residues. After removal of 4 bases from V and 9 bases from J, the junction contained 6 bases not matched to a gene. Germline values: CDR1 DFQATT, CDR2 SNEGSKA (reference sequence). This CDR3 is CSAMDDRASPLHF. The CDR3 region has the DNA TGCAGTGCTATGGATGACAGGGCTTCACCCCTCCACTTT.